This T cell receptor beta chain was identified during a study of OX40 agonist ivuxolimab in advanced cancers. Overall study results and limits: Among the lowest peripheral clonal expansion occurred in 0.1-3.0 mg/kg partial responders. CD4+ T cells averaged fewer expanded clones than CD8+ T cells. Still undetermined is the antigen specificity of the expanded peripheral T cells.

Trimming stripped 5 bases from V and 4 bases from J, with 12 bases between. Germline CDR1 LNHDA, CDR2 SQIVND (reference sequence). The CDR3 covers 14 residues. Patients were ineligible given autoimmune disease history or systemic immunosuppression. As concerns this clone: The antigen is not known.

The data were produced by immunoSEQ multiplex PCR, yet TCRdb's version contains in-frame clones alone and is incomplete. The table lists tens of thousands of clones, approximately 80% of them singletons, with 6.5% to 8% in the top ten. This chain connects TRBV19 to TRBJ1-3; a possible D gene is TRBD1 (5 bases). This receptor was obtained from an adult with an advanced solid tumor such as melanoma, head and neck, liver or kidney cancer. The source material was CD4+ or CD8+ T cells sorted from blood, sampled in a trial of the OX40 agonist ivuxolimab. CDR3 DNA: TGTGCCAGTAGTCCGCGGGACTCCGGAAACACCATATATTTT. Encoded protein: CASSPRDSGNTIYF.